The sequence of this T cell receptor (beta chain) was determined in a study of identical twins' blood T cells. Study-level results: Twins shared more top CDR3 clonotypes than unrelated donors did.

Six healthy women, forming three identical twin pairs, donated samples. For this clonotype: Antigen: not known.

The CDR3 is 14 amino acids. The germline V gene has CDR1 KGHSH and CDR2 LQKENI. Trimming stripped 0 bases from V and 1 base from J, with 6 bases between. Each TCR cDNA library carried sample-specific barcodes on both ends. Authors' analysis steps: Clonotypes per individual ranged from about 85,000 to nearly 550,000. MiXCR, applied by TCRdb to the 5' RACE reads, yields one record per CDR3 protein. The V and J calls were not made by the authors but by TCRdb's processing. The repertoire includes 300,000 to 400,000 distinct CDR3 sequences, roughly 28% of them detected once, and roughly 5.5% sits in the top ten.

This clonotype was obtained from a woman aged 18-49 years in good health. Sequencing used PBMCs. The chain has TRBV18 and TRBJ1-1; D unresolved. CDR3 protein: CASSPPKANTEAFF. Here the CDR3 DNA reads TGTGCCAGCTCACCACCGAAGGCGAACACTGAAGCTTTCTTT.